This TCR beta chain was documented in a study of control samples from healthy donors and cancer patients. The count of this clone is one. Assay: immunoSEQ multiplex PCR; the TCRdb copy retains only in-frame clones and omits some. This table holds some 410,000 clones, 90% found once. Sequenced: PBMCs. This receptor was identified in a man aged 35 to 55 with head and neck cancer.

The CDR3 is CASSTTGTNTEAFF. The DNA of the CDR3 is TGTGCCAGCAGTACGACAGGAACCAACACTGAAGCTTTCTTT. This chain connects TRBV28 to TRBJ1-1, with a possible D match to TRBD1 (6 bases). CDR3 length: 14 amino acids. Germline CDR1 and CDR2: MDHEN and SYDVKM. V gave up 5 bases and J gave up 2 bases, with 12 bases separating them.